This T cell receptor (beta chain) was recorded in a study of cytomegalovirus exposure and HLA in healthy donors. Broader study findings: Later, an analysis showed that TCR beta chains associated with HLA were more clonally expanded than others that were equally common. Roughly uniform sequencing depth across donors was assumed, possibly incorrectly. Earlier analysis yielded a pattern in which most TCR beta V segments were productive about 87% or about 30% of the time.

As concerns this clone: The antigen is unknown.

The PCR used 60 Vbeta and 13 Jbeta primers. TCRdb's table, derived via immunoSEQ multiplex PCR, lists solely in-frame clones and lacks some. This sample carries almost 85,000 clones, over 75% of them seen once, and the ten largest clones take roughly 2.5%. Trimming removed 0 bases from V and 6 bases from J, with 9 bases in between. The CDR3 has 14 amino acids. Per the germline V gene, CDR1 is WSHSY and CDR2 is SAAADI. Regarding donors, all were healthy bone marrow donors. This TCR derives from a male donor in good health and CMV-seropositive. The sequenced sample consisted of PBMCs. The chain employs TRBV10-2 and TRBJ1-5; D remains unclear. CDR3 in amino acids: CASSESEGSQPQHF. DNA for the CDR3: TGCGCCAGCAGTGAGTCGGAGGGAAGTCAGCCCCAGCATTTT.